A single sample gave rise to the 31 T cell receptor beta chains below, sequenced in a study of lymphopenia after photon versus proton radiotherapy. Profiled with immunoSEQ multiplex PCR; TCRdb holds only in-frame clones, not every one. The sample has more than 80,000 clones, 80% to 90% seen once; the top ten hold about 1.3%. The sequencing here drew on peripheral blood, taken from a patient treated with proton-based radiotherapy. These receptors originate from a man aged 55 to 69 with pancreatic cancer.

The chain carries TRBV6-5 and TRBJ2-1, with a possible D match to TRBD2 (6 bases). Trimming took off 2 bases at V and 9 bases at J, with 14 bases between the two ends. Germline values: CDR1 MNHEY, CDR2 SVGAGI. The CDR3 runs to 14 residues. The chain's CDR3 is CASSYLGGSGEQFF. The CDR3 DNA sequence: TGTGCCAGCAGTTACCTTGGGGGGTCGGGTGAGCAGTTCTTC.

This sequence joins TRBV18 and TRBJ2-5; weak D call: TRBD1 (5 bases). V lost 3 bases, J lost 4 bases, and 9 bases lay in between. The CDR3 contains 13 residues. Germline V gene lookup returns CDR1 KGHSH and CDR2 LQKENI. CDR3 in amino acids: CASSPRQIETQYF. CDR3 nucleotide sequence: TGTGCCAGCTCACCCCGACAGATAGAGACCCAGTACTTC.

The CDR3 sequence is CASSQDRGLEAFF. In DNA, the CDR3 is TGTGCCAGCAGCCAGGACAGGGGCCTTGAAGCTTTCTTT. V is TRBV6-1 and J is TRBJ1-1; 9 bases are shared with TRBD1. The CDR3 has 13 amino acids. Per the germline V gene, CDR1 is MNHNS and CDR2 is SASEGT. V was pared by 6 bases and J by 7 bases, with 6 bases of the junction left unmatched.

The chain recombines TRBV27 with TRBJ2-3; no firm D call. Germline values: CDR1 MNHEY, CDR2 SMNVEV (reference sequence). The germline V and J ends were trimmed by 3 bases and 0 bases, with 10 bases remaining between them. There are 15 residues in the CDR3. The CDR3 spells CASSFTAASTDTQYF. The CDR3 DNA reads as TGTGCCAGCAGTTTTACGGCAGCCAGCACAGATACGCAGTATTTT.

The chain combines TRBV28 with TRBJ1-3, with D unclear. Germline V CDR1 and CDR2: MDHEN, SYDVKM. Trimming left V 3 bases short and J 0 bases short, with 9 bases between. CDR3 size: 15 residues. DNA for the CDR3: TGTGCCAGCAGTTTCGTCACACGCTCTGGAAACACCATATATTTT. This translates into CASSFVTRSGNTIYF. Full variable domain (remainder filled in from reference TRBV28 and TRBJ1-3): DVKVTQSSRYLVKRTGEKVFLECVQDMDHENMFWYRQDPGLGLRLIYFSYDVKMKEKGDIPEGYSVSREKKERFSLILESASTNQTSMYLCASSFVTRSGNTIYFGEGSWLTVV.

V usage is TRBV19 and J usage is TRBJ2-1, with D unclear. Trimming removed 1 base at V and 5 bases at J, with 12 bases between. Per germline, CDR1 LNHDA and CDR2 SQIVND (reference sequence). This CDR3 has 15 amino acids. CDR3 loop: CASSIAAVANNEQFF. In nucleotides, the CDR3 is TGTGCCAGTAGTATAGCTGCGGTCGCGAACAATGAGCAGTTCTTC.

The V and J genes are TRBV6-1 and TRBJ2-7; D might be TRBD1 or TRBD2, each matching 5 bases. V was pared by 4 bases and J by 2 bases, with 6 bases between. CDR1 MNHNS and CDR2 SASEGT come from the germline V gene. CDR3 size: 12 residues. The CDR3 bases are TGTGCCAGCAGTGGAGGGGCCTACGAGCAGTACTTC. Translated, it gives CASSGGAYEQYF.

V and J are TRBV5-1 and TRBJ2-1, with 9 bases lining up with TRBD2. CDR3 length: 15 residues. The trim removed 0 bases at V and 8 bases at J, leaving 6 bases unmatched. The germline V gene encodes CDR1 SGHRS and CDR2 YFSETQ. The CDR3 DNA sequence: TGCGCCAGCAGCTTGGTTAGCGGGAGAATGGATGAGCAGTTCTTC. Encoded protein: CASSLVSGRMDEQFF. Together with reference TRBV5-1 and TRBJ2-1, the CDR3 gives the full variable domain: KAGVTQTPRYLIKTRGQQVTLSCSPISGHRSVSWYQQTPGQGLQFLFEYFSETQRNKGNFPGRFSGRQFSNSRSEMNVSTLELGDSALYLCASSLVSGRMDEQFFGPGTRLTVL.

The V call is TRBV7-3, the J call TRBJ2-4; weak D call: TRBD1 (6 bases). CDR1 SGHTA and CDR2 FQGTGA come from the germline V gene. With 2 bases removed from V and 7 bases from J, the gap between germline ends came to 15 bases. The CDR3 has 15 amino acids. In nucleotides, the CDR3 is TGTGCCAGCAGCTTATCAGTTCCAAGGGGGAACATTCAGTACTTC. Its translation: CASSLSVPRGNIQYF.

The CDR3 sequence: CASRGTGQNIQYF. The CDR3 DNA reads as TGTGCCAGCAGAGGGACAGGGCAAAACATTCAGTACTTC. The rearrangement uses TRBV2 and TRBJ2-4; 9 nucleotides line up with TRBD1. Germline loops: CDR1 SNHLY, CDR2 FYNNEI. V was clipped by 6 bases and J by 5 bases; unmatched bases: 2. The CDR3 extends over 13 amino acids. Full variable domain (remainder filled in from reference TRBV2 and TRBJ2-4): EPEVTQTPSHQVTQMGQEVILRCVPISNHLYFYWYRQILGQKVEFLVSFYNNEISEKSEIFDDQFSVERPDGSNFTLKIRSTKLEDSAMYFCASRGTGQNIQYFGAGTRLSVL.

The chain couples TRBV29-1 to TRBJ2-7, with D tentatively TRBD2 (6 bases). The CDR3 totals 15 residues. The ends were cut back, 7 bases at V and 1 base at J, with 20 bases in the middle. Looked up from germline, CDR1 is SQVTM and CDR2 is ANQGSEA. The CDR3 loop reads CSGRVGGVMSYEQYF. The CDR3 DNA follows: TGCAGCGGCCGGGTGGGGGGAGTGATGTCCTACGAGCAGTACTTC.

This chain connects TRBV5-5 to TRBJ2-6, with D unresolved. The germline CDR1 and CDR2 sequences are SGHKS and YYEKEE (reference sequence). The CDR3 consists of 18 residues. V lost 3 bases to trimming and J lost 0 bases, with 16 bases between them. CDR3 nucleotides: TGTGCCAGCAGCTCCAGCTACAGAATCACCTCTGGGGCCAACGTCCTGACTTTC. Protein: CASSSSYRITSGANVLTF.

The rearrangement joins TRBV5-1 to TRBJ2-5; 11 bases line up with TRBD2. The CDR3 is 15 residues long. Per germline, CDR1 SGHRS and CDR2 YFSETQ. V was clipped by 4 bases and J by 5 bases; unmatched bases: 7. The CDR3 spells CASSPLAGEYETQYF. The CDR3 DNA follows: TGCGCCAGCAGCCCACTAGCGGGAGAGTATGAGACCCAGTACTTC.

The V gene is TRBV9, the J gene TRBJ2-6; D call uncertain. Germline V lookup: CDR1 SGDLS, CDR2 YYNGEE. The ends were cut back, 4 bases at V and 0 bases at J, with 5 bases in the middle. This CDR3 is 14 amino acids long. CDR3: CASSSSSGANVLTF. CDR3 sequence (DNA): TGTGCCAGCAGCTCTTCCTCTGGGGCCAACGTCCTGACTTTC.

The chain combines TRBV11-2 with TRBJ2-7; 8 positions agree with TRBD2. Trimming cost V 5 bases and J 2 bases; bases outside gene matches: 8. The CDR3 covers 15 residues. The V gene's germline CDR1 is SGHAT and CDR2 FQNNGV. The CDR3 DNA is TGTGCCAGCAGCCGCCAAAGCGGGGGACCCTACGAGCAGTACTTC. Translated: CASSRQSGGPYEQYF.

V gene TRBV29-1 combines with J gene TRBJ2-5; D not certain. V dropped 5 bases and J dropped 4 bases, with 11 bases sitting between them. The CDR3 runs 12 residues. Germline CDR1 is SQVTM and CDR2 is ANQGSEA. The CDR3 region is CSVQNPLETQYF. The DNA of the CDR3 is TGCAGCGTTCAAAACCCGCTAGAGACCCAGTACTTC.

A few counts support this clone. V usage is TRBV7-6 and J usage is TRBJ2-3; 13 positions agree with TRBD2. Germline V gene data show CDR1 as SGHVS and CDR2 as FNYEAQ. The CDR3 sequence is 18 residues long. Trimming took 0 bases from V and 6 from J; bases not matched to a gene: 9. CDR3 amino acids: CASSLAGTSGITADTQYF. CDR3 nucleotides: TGTGCCAGCAGCTTAGCAGGGACTAGCGGGATAACGGCGGATACGCAGTATTTT.

This rearrangement joins TRBV27 to TRBJ1-5; 10 positions match TRBD1. There are 17 residues in the CDR3. After removal of 3 bases from V and 3 bases from J, the junction contained 8 bases not matched to a gene. From germline, CDR1 is MNHEY and CDR2 SMNVEV (reference sequence). The CDR3 DNA reads TGTGCCAGCAGTTTTTCCGACAGGGGGCGTCACAATCAGCCCCAGCATTTT. It translates to CASSFSDRGRHNQPQHF.

This clone was seen only a few times. V is TRBV6-1 and J is TRBJ2-7; D not resolved. From germline, CDR1 is MNHNS and CDR2 SASEGT. The V end was cut by 11 bases, the J end by 6 bases, with 23 bases between. The CDR3 covers 14 residues. This CDR3 reads CASRPDLPLIEQYF. For the CDR3, the DNA is TGTGCCTCAAGACCGGACCTACCTTTAATCGAGCAGTACTTC.

This clone was counted between two and nine times. The rearrangement uses TRBV7-8 and TRBJ1-5; TRBD1 is a possible D gene (5 bases). The CDR3 totals 15 residues. V was trimmed by 9 bases and J by 7 bases, leaving 22 bases between them. Germline values: CDR1 SGHVS, CDR2 FQNEAQ. The CDR3 DNA follows: TGTGCCAGGATGAAACACCAGGGCGCGGGACAGCCCCAGCATTTT. Amino acids: CARMKHQGAGQPQHF.

The chain carries TRBV6-6 and TRBJ1-1; D not certain. The CDR3 contains 13 residues. CDR1 and CDR2 (germline): MNHNY, SVGAGI (reference sequence). Trimming shortened V by 5 bases and J by 6 bases, and 13 bases separated the two germline ends. In DNA, the CDR3 is TGTGCCAGCAGTAAGTACACCGATTCTGAAGCTTTCTTT. Amino acids: CASSKYTDSEAFF.

J is TRBJ2-3 and V is TRBV30; TRBD2 agrees at 9 bases. The length of the CDR3 is 16 residues. Germline CDR1 is GTSNPN and CDR2 is SVGIG (reference sequence). V trimming: 0 bases; J trimming: 2 bases; junction bases outside the gene matches: 6. CDR3 sequence (DNA): TGTGCCTGGAGTGTAATAGCGGGAGTGAACACAGATACGCAGTATTTT. Translated: CAWSVIAGVNTDTQYF.

The chain joins TRBV6-1 to TRBJ2-7; unclear D gene. The CDR3 has 12 residues. V was clipped by 0 bases and J by 0 bases, with 0 bases between them. Per the germline V gene, CDR1 is MNHNS and CDR2 is SASEGT. CDR3 loop: CASSEASYEQYF. CDR3 in DNA: TGTGCCAGCAGTGAAGCCTCCTACGAGCAGTACTTC.

V is TRBV7-3 and J is TRBJ2-3; D unclear. Between the trimmed V and J ends, which lost 0 bases and 5 bases, there was a span of 9 bases. The CDR3 has 14 amino acids. Germline V gives CDR1 SGHTA, CDR2 FQGTGA. The DNA of the CDR3 is TGTGCCAGCAGCTTAACCTCGGACCAAGATACGCAGTATTTT. Its protein product is CASSLTSDQDTQYF.

The CDR3 DNA follows: TGCGCCAGCAGGTCCCCGAGGGGGAAAACGAGCAATGAGCAGTTCTTC. It translates to CASRSPRGKTSNEQFF. V is TRBV5-1 and J is TRBJ2-1, with D perhaps matching TRBD1 (6 bases). This CDR3 comprises 16 residues. Germline CDR1 SGHRS, CDR2 YFSETQ. With 5 bases removed from V and 6 bases from J, the gap between germline ends came to 21 bases. The variable domain in full, completed from reference TRBV5-1 and TRBJ2-1, reads KAGVTQTPRYLIKTRGQQVTLSCSPISGHRSVSWYQQTPGQGLQFLFEYFSETQRNKGNFPGRFSGRQFSNSRSEMNVSTLELGDSALYLCASRSPRGKTSNEQFFGPGTRLTVL.

The J gene is TRBJ2-1, the V gene TRBV9, with D perhaps given as TRBD1 or TRBD2 (5 bases each). The germline gives CDR1 SGDLS, CDR2 YYNGEE. Trimming pared 0 bases from V and 6 bases from J, leaving 16 bases between. The CDR3 loop spans 16 amino acids. This CDR3 reads CASSVELRGWGNEQFF. DNA for the CDR3: TGTGCCAGCAGCGTAGAGTTGAGGGGTTGGGGCAATGAGCAGTTCTTC.

This clone appeared once. The chain recombines TRBV6-6 with TRBJ1-1; 7 bases agree with TRBD1. The junction had 4 bases not matched to a gene; V was cut back by 0 bases and J by 3 bases. The CDR3 has 15 residues. Germline assignment: CDR1 MNHNY and CDR2 SVGAGI (reference sequence). The CDR3 reads CASSYSSGGDTEAFF. CDR3 nucleotides: TGTGCCAGCAGTTACTCGTCAGGGGGGGACACTGAAGCTTTCTTT.

The rearrangement uses TRBV2 and TRBJ1-2; 7 bases align to TRBD1. From germline, CDR1 is SNHLY and CDR2 FYNNEI. The CDR3 is 15 amino acids. V lost 7 bases and J lost 2; bases outside the gene matches: 10. The CDR3 DNA sequence: TGTGCCAGCATGGGACAGACCCGATCGAACTATGGCTACACCTTC. It translates to CASMGQTRSNYGYTF.

The rearrangement uses TRBV13 and TRBJ1-1; 9 bases align to TRBD1. Germline V gives CDR1 PRHDT, CDR2 FYEKMQ (reference sequence). The CDR3 length is 14 residues. V lost 5 bases and J lost 7; bases outside the gene matches: 8. CDR3 coding DNA: TGTGCCAGCAGCGCACGACAGGGGGTGAATGAAGCTTTCTTT. Its translation is CASSARQGVNEAFF.

This clone appeared a few times. The rearrangement joins TRBV19 to TRBJ2-3, with a weak D call TRBD2 (6 bases). Germline V lookup: CDR1 LNHDA, CDR2 SQIVND (reference sequence). The CDR3 length is 14 residues. V was pared by 4 bases and J by 5 bases, with 13 bases between. CDR3 sequence (DNA): TGTGCCAGTAGTAGGGCAACCGGGAGAGATACGCAGTATTTT. Translating gives CASSRATGRDTQYF.

CDR3 sequence: CASSLNTDTQYF. In DNA form, the CDR3 reads TGTGCCAGCAGCCTTAACACAGATACGCAGTATTTT. The rearrangement joins TRBV2 to TRBJ2-3; no firm D call. The CDR3 has 12 residues. Per the germline V gene, CDR1 is SNHLY and CDR2 is FYNNEI. V lost 6 bases, J lost 2 bases, and 6 bases lay in between.